Sequencing of this T cell receptor beta chain was carried out in a study of regulatory T cells in long-lasting Graves disease. Time point denoted: newly diagnosed GD, antithyroid drugs for less than 3 months. RNA isolated from PBMCs was used to make the TCR library. Arm-PCR of CDR3 regions and iRepertoire HTBI primers were used to build TCR beta libraries. Each CDR3 protein is one row after TCRdb ran MiXCR on the multiplex PCR reads. Here the sample spans approximately 400,000 distinct CDR3 sequences, 15% being singletons. Trimming shortened V by 4 bases and J by 3 bases, and 17 bases separated the two germline ends. CDR1 and CDR2 (germline): SEHNR, FQNEAQ (reference sequence). The CDR3 totals 16 residues. The sample also formed part of further work on T cells in Graves' hyperthyroidism and ophthalmopathy.

This TCR was recovered from a woman under 40 with Graves disease. The sequencing used peripheral blood mononuclear cells (PBMCs), collected at new diagnosis, from a patient treated with antithyroid drugs. This rearrangement joins TRBV7-9 to TRBJ2-3, with a weak D call TRBD1 (5 bases). CDR3 amino acids: CASSSPYGQETDTQYF. The CDR3 DNA sequence: TGTGCCAGCAGCTCACCCTATGGACAAGAGACAGATACGCAGTATTTT.